This T cell receptor beta chain stems from a study of human T cells and chemical hapten exposure. Time point defined: pre-sensitization, week 0. Treatment defined: therapeutic diphenylcyclopropenone sensitization with weekly scalp DPC. Unfractionated whole blood was the source from which total RNA was extracted. The CDR3 sequence is 15 residues long. V gave up 1 base and J gave up 4 bases; unmatched junction bases: 4. CDR1 is LGHDT and CDR2 is YNNKEL in the germline V gene (reference sequence). Individual cDNA molecules had unique molecular identifiers attached to them by the library. TCRdb processed the RACE reads anew with MiXCR; each CDR3 protein has one entry. The sample holds tens of thousands of distinct CDR3 sequences, approximately 10% seen once.

The TCR sequence derives from a man aged 50-60 years with alopecia areata. Some clones in this sample may be carry-over from other donors' samples. The sequencing here drew on whole blood, taken in connection with sensitization to the hapten diphenylcyclopropenone (DPC). This chain links TRBV3-1 with TRBJ2-7, with 10 positions matching TRBD2. CDR3 nucleotides: TGTGCCAGCAGCCAAGTCCTAGCGGGAGCTTACGAGCAGTACTTC. Translated, it gives CASSQVLAGAYEQYF.